This paragraph reports one TCR beta chain. Its antigen remains unidentified. The data were obtained in a study of post-analysis software for immune sequencing data. Study-level background: The disease courses covered relapsing-remitting, secondary progressive and progressive-relapsing multiple sclerosis. Study-level results: Relative to controls, patients with multiple sclerosis showed significantly lower normalized Chao1 diversity. When patients were compared with controls, 4 or 5 TRBV segments were more frequent, TRBV5-6, TRBV5-1 and TRBV20-1 among them. F measure showed strong co-clustering of same-batch samples.

The CDR3 is 11 residues long. The V end was cut by 6 bases, the J end by 3 bases, with 7 bases between. Germline CDR1 SQVTM, CDR2 ANQGSEA. Built from TCR beta cDNA, the libraries had unique molecular identifiers in them. From roughly 1 to 10 million T cells, 500,000 or so cDNA molecules were obtained. A single record per CDR3 protein comes from TCRdb applying MiXCR to the PCR reads. The sample has roughly 700,000 distinct CDR3 sequences; roughly 30% are singletons. Sequencing was performed on blood. J is TRBJ2-3 and V is TRBV29-1; unclear D gene. The source is a girl aged 10-17 years with multiple sclerosis. The CDR3 coding sequence is TGCAGCGTGGACCTAACAGATACGCAGTATTTT. Translating gives CSVDLTDTQYF.